This passage covers 4 T cell receptor beta chains from one sample sequenced in a study of tumor-infiltrating lymphocytes in primary liver carcinoma. A constant-region primer primed TCR beta cDNA synthesis from about 550 ng of total RNA. Sequencing libraries for TCR beta derived from three nested multiplex PCR rounds that used slightly modified ARM-PCR. Use of TRBV1-TRBV30 forward primers with a C-beta reverse primer characterized the first two PCR rounds, which lasted roughly 9 cycles each. In TCRdb, the multiplex PCR reads were re-called with MiXCR into one record per CDR3 protein. Of around 60,000 distinct CDR3 sequences in the sample, about 71% were seen once. The source material, about 18-33 mg of unsorted bulk tissue, was used to co-extract RNA and DNA. Material: liver tumor tissue from sampling region 4. Regarding subset: tumor region T4, right-lateral pole. Source of these receptors: a man aged 35 to 55 with primary liver carcinoma and hepatitis B virus infection.

A word on this clonotype: A much larger clone differs from this one at a single base, so this may be a read error. Since no conserved phenylalanine or tryptophan closes the CDR3, a read error is the likely cause. This chain joins TRBV24-1 and TRBJ1-5; 8 bases are a match to TRBD1. The trim removed 2 bases at V and 6 bases at J, leaving 2 bases unmatched. Germline V gene lookup returns CDR1 KGHDR and CDR2 SFDVKD. The length of the CDR3 is 14 residues. CDR3 sequence (DNA): TGTGCCACCAGTGATTCTGACAGGGGTCAGCCCCAGCATCTT. Amino acid sequence: CATSDSDRGQPQHL.

This clonotype occurred a few times. A read error may produce the germline difference seen at one junction end. This chain uses TRBV11-2 with TRBJ2-5, with a tentative D call TRBD2 (5 bases). CDR1 is SGHAT, CDR2 FQNNGV, per germline. CDR3 length: 18 residues. CDR3 bases: TGTGTTAGCAGCTTAGCGAGGCTAGCCCTGGGAAAAAAAGAGACCCAGTATTTC. This encodes CVSSLARLALGKKETQYF.

There are many counts of this clonotype. The gene calls are TRBV6-6 and TRBJ1-6, with D hard to call. Germline loops: CDR1 MNHNY, CDR2 SVGAGI (reference sequence). CDR3 length: 16 amino acids. Trimming took 0 bases from V and 2 from J, leaving 8 bases between them. This CDR3 reads CASSYSSGAYNSPLHF. CDR3 DNA: TGTGCCAGCAGTTACTCATCCGGCGCCTATAATTCACCCCTCCACTTT.

This clonotype was recorded only once. One junction end disagrees with the germline gene, perhaps due to a read error. The V call is TRBV4-1, the J call TRBJ1-3, with no clear D. The CDR3 totals 16 residues. CDR1 and CDR2 (germline): MGHRA, YSYEKL. CDR3 bases: TGCTCCAGCAGCCAGAGTAACGGACTGTATGGAAACACCATATATTTT. This translates into CSSSQSNGLYGNTIYF.